Listed here are 29 T cell receptor beta chains from one sample, sequenced in a study of T cell responses to AZD1222 COVID-19 vaccine. Sequencing used immunoSEQ multiplex PCR; TCRdb keeps in-frame clones, though not all of them. Here the sample spans roughly 150,000 clones, roughly nine tenths being singletons. The sample consisted of peripheral blood, taken 28 days after the second AZD1222 dose. Receptor source: an adult who received the AZD1222 COVID-19 vaccine.

This clone was recorded once. The chain employs TRBV19 and TRBJ1-1; D remains ambiguous. Germline-derived CDR1 and CDR2 are LNHDA and SQIVND (reference sequence). The ends were cut back, 2 bases at V and 2 bases at J, with 12 bases in the middle. This CDR3 is built from 15 residues. The CDR3 coding sequence is TGTGCCAGTAGTATATTCCAGAGCAGAAACACTGAAGCTTTCTTT. Its protein is CASSIFQSRNTEAFF.

This chain links TRBV5-6 with TRBJ1-5; D remains ambiguous. The CDR3 spans 12 residues. Germline CDR1 reads SGHDT; CDR2 reads YYEEEE. V was shortened by 4 bases and J by 3 bases, with 5 bases between the two germline ends. The CDR3 is CASSLDNQPQHF. The CDR3 DNA reads TGTGCCAGCAGCCTGGACAATCAGCCCCAGCATTTT.

J is TRBJ2-3 and V is TRBV9; a possible D gene is TRBD2 (5 bases). V was trimmed by 0 bases and J by 3 bases, leaving 11 bases between them. This CDR3 spans 15 amino acids. Germline V lookup: CDR1 SGDLS, CDR2 YYNGEE. CDR3 nucleotide sequence: TGTGCCAGCAGCGTAGCTAGCACTCTGACAGATACGCAGTATTTT. Translating gives CASSVASTLTDTQYF.

The rearrangement joins TRBV5-6 to TRBJ1-3; 9 bases are shared with TRBD1. J was trimmed by 4 bases and V by 4 bases; bases with no gene match: 6. The germline V gene has CDR1 SGHDT and CDR2 YYEEEE. The CDR3 is 15 amino acids. The chain's CDR3 is CASSLYRGRGNTIYF. For the CDR3, the DNA is TGTGCCAGCAGCCTGTACAGGGGGCGCGGAAACACCATATATTTT.

The chain links TRBV7-8 to TRBJ1-2; 8 bases align to TRBD1. The CDR3 is 16 residues long. Germline CDR1 SGHVS, CDR2 FQNEAQ. Trimming cost V 1 base and J 3 bases; bases outside gene matches: 7. The CDR3 loop reads CASSLVFGQGDYGYTF. CDR3 nucleotide sequence: TGTGCCAGCAGCTTAGTATTTGGACAGGGAGACTATGGCTACACCTTC.

The rearrangement joins TRBV7-2 to TRBJ2-1; no clear D. V was cut by 5 bases and J by 9 bases, with 11 bases left in between. Germline V CDR1 and CDR2: SGHTA, FQGNSA. This CDR3 has 12 residues. CDR3 coding DNA: TGTGCCAGCAGCCCATCCGGAACTGAGCAGTTCTTC. This gives the protein CASSPSGTEQFF.

This clone was seen only a few times. The rearrangement joins TRBV6-6 to TRBJ2-7; possible D gene TRBD1, 5 bases. Deletions cut 6 bases from V and 2 bases from J, with 11 bases between. The CDR3 is 13 residues long. Per germline, CDR1 MNHNY and CDR2 SVGAGI (reference sequence). CDR3 sequence reads: CASSYGHTYEQYF. The DNA for the CDR3 is TGTGCCAGCAGCTATGGACATACCTACGAGCAGTACTTC.

The CDR3 region is CASSLTGDSSYNSPLHF. As DNA, the CDR3 is TGCGCCAGCAGCTTGACAGGGGACAGCTCCTATAATTCACCCCTCCACTTT. V usage is TRBV5-1 and J usage is TRBJ1-6, with TRBD1 identical over 7 bases. Germline V gives CDR1 SGHRS, CDR2 YFSETQ. The CDR3 is 17 residues long. Trimming removed 1 base from V and 0 bases from J; junction bases left unmatched: 4.

The chain is built from TRBV6-5 and TRBJ1-5, with 8 bases identical to TRBD1. The trim removed 6 bases at V and 5 bases at J, leaving 6 bases unmatched. This CDR3 has 14 amino acids. Germline V CDR1 and CDR2: MNHEY, SVGAGI. The CDR3: CASRGQVGDQPQHF. CDR3 DNA sequence: TGTGCCAGCAGGGGACAGGTCGGCGATCAGCCCCAGCATTTT.

The rearrangement joins TRBV7-9 to TRBJ2-5; D uncertain. The germline gives CDR1 SEHNR, CDR2 FQNEAQ (reference sequence). V was trimmed by 1 base and J by 5 bases, leaving 5 bases between them. This CDR3 has 12 amino acids. This CDR3 is CASSLDPETQYF. In nucleotides, the CDR3 is TGTGCCAGCAGCTTAGATCCGGAGACCCAGTACTTC.

This sequence joins TRBV30 and TRBJ1-1; tentative D call: TRBD1 (6 bases). V lost 3 bases, J lost 1 base, and 6 bases lay in between. CDR1 is GTSNPN, CDR2 SVGIG, per germline (reference sequence). CDR3 length: 12 amino acids. CDR3 sequence: CAWRDRNTEAFF. For the CDR3, the DNA is TGTGCCTGGAGGGACAGGAACACTGAAGCTTTCTTT. The full variable domain, completed using reference TRBV30 and TRBJ1-1, is SQTIHQWPATLVQPVGSPLSLECTVEGTSNPNLYWYRQAAGRGLQLLFYSVGIGQISSEVPQNLSASRPQDRQFILSSKKLLLSDSGFYLCAWRDRNTEAFFGQGTRLTVV.

This clone was observed once. The rearrangement links TRBV5-6 to TRBJ1-4; 7 bases agree with TRBD1. The V gene's germline CDR1 is SGHDT and CDR2 YYEEEE. The CDR3 has 15 amino acids. J lost 3 bases, V lost 1 base, and 3 bases had no gene match. The CDR3 nucleotides read TGTGCCAGCAGCTTGACAGGGGCTGCTAATGAAAAACTGTTTTTT. It yields the protein CASSLTGAANEKLFF.

The rearrangement links TRBV2 to TRBJ2-3; D remains ambiguous. Germline-derived CDR1 and CDR2 are SNHLY and FYNNEI. V gave up 3 bases and J gave up 2 bases, with 0 bases separating them. The CDR3 loop spans 11 amino acids. The CDR3 coding sequence is TGTGCCAGCAGTGACACAGATACGCAGTATTTT. Amino acids: CASSDTDTQYF.

This chain uses TRBV29-1 with TRBJ2-1; 15 bases are shared with TRBD2. CDR1 SQVTM and CDR2 ANQGSEA come from the germline V gene. With V trimmed by 5 bases and J by 6 bases, 5 bases remained unmatched. This CDR3 comprises 15 residues. The CDR3 region is CSVNPGLAGGNEQFF. The CDR3 DNA reads TGCAGCGTTAACCCGGGACTAGCGGGGGGCAATGAGCAGTTCTTC.

V is TRBV10-3 and J is TRBJ1-6; perhaps TRBD1 as D (6 bases). This CDR3 spans 15 amino acids. Germline V gene lookup returns CDR1 ENHRY and CDR2 SYGVKD. Trimming pared 7 bases from V and 6 bases from J, leaving 16 bases between. The CDR3 spells CAINPTGIGNSPLHF. The CDR3 DNA reads TGTGCCATCAACCCAACAGGGATTGGTAATTCACCCCTCCACTTT.

J is TRBJ1-1 and V is TRBV19; D remains unclear. Germline CDR1 reads LNHDA; CDR2 reads SQIVND (reference sequence). Trimming removed 3 bases from V and 1 base from J, with 6 bases in between. The CDR3 length is 13 residues. CDR3 in DNA: TGTGCCAGTAGTATTATGGGGAACACTGAAGCTTTCTTT. This translates into CASSIMGNTEAFF.

CDR3 coding DNA: TGTGCCAGCAGCTACCGTGGACAGGTCTCTGGAAACACCATATATTTT. Residues: CASSYRGQVSGNTIYF. The V and J genes are TRBV7-9 and TRBJ1-3; 7 bases match TRBD1. Germline V gives CDR1 SEHNR, CDR2 FQNEAQ (reference sequence). Trimming took 4 bases from V and 0 from J; bases not matched to a gene: 6. This CDR3 spans 16 amino acids.

The chain uses TRBV3-1 (or the pseudogene TRBV3-2) and TRBJ1-1; 8 bases map to TRBD1. The CDR3 totals 14 residues. Unmatched junction bases numbered 2, after V lost 1 base and J lost 4 bases. CDR1 LGHDT and CDR2 YNNKEL come from the germline V gene (reference sequence). The CDR3 DNA follows: TGTGCCAGCAGCCAAGGGACAGGGCGCACTGAAGCTTTCTTT. Its protein product is CASSQGTGRTEAFF.

This sequence joins TRBV7-6 and TRBJ1-2, with D unclear. Trimming took 2 bases from V and 4 from J, leaving 29 bases between them. This CDR3 has 20 residues. Per the germline V gene, CDR1 is SGHVS and CDR2 is FNYEAQ. CDR3 residues: CASSLMGMDPTGSRIYGYTF. The CDR3 DNA is TGTGCCAGCAGCTTAATGGGCATGGACCCAACGGGGAGTCGGATCTATGGCTACACCTTC.

This clone was found once. The chain employs TRBV7-9 and TRBJ2-2; no clear D. Trimming pared 6 bases from V and 1 base from J, leaving 9 bases between. The length of the CDR3 is 14 residues. Per germline, CDR1 SEHNR and CDR2 FQNEAQ (reference sequence). The CDR3 coding sequence is TGTGCCAGCAGTCAACTCCAGAACACCGGGGAGCTGTTTTTT. As protein: CASSQLQNTGELFF.

The chain links TRBV30 to TRBJ1-5, with 7 bases fitting TRBD1. Unmatched junction bases numbered 13, after V lost 1 base and J lost 4 bases. This CDR3 region has 17 residues. Per the germline V gene, CDR1 is GTSNPN and CDR2 is SVGIG (reference sequence). In DNA form, the CDR3 reads TGTGCCTGGAGTGCTGATCGGGGACAGAGGGTGAATCAGCCCCAGCATTTT. Protein: CAWSADRGQRVNQPQHF.

V usage is TRBV19 and J usage is TRBJ1-6; D gene ambiguous. Germline V gives CDR1 LNHDA, CDR2 SQIVND (reference sequence). V gave up 9 bases and J gave up 7 bases, with 13 bases separating them. The CDR3 spans 13 residues. The CDR3 loop is CASPGGRNSPLHF. In DNA, the CDR3 is TGTGCCAGCCCGGGAGGGAGAAATTCACCCCTCCACTTT. The whole variable domain, remainder taken from reference TRBV19 and TRBJ1-6, is DGGITQSPKYLFRKEGQNVTLSCEQNLNHDAMYWYRQDPGQGLRLIYYSQIVNDFQKGDIAEGYSVSREKKESFPLTVTSAQKNPTAFYLCASPGGRNSPLHFGNGTRLTVT.

The chain uses TRBV21-1 and TRBJ1-6; the D call TRBD1 from the table was never checked on the DNA. TRBV21-1 is deemed a pseudogene. The CDR3 is 15 amino acids. This CDR3 is CASSKGDRPNSPLHF. In nucleotides, the CDR3 is TGTGCCAGCAGCAAAGGGGACAGACCTAATTCACCCCTCCACTTT.

This chain links TRBV30 with TRBJ1-1, with 7 bases lining up with TRBD1. Germline V gene sequence: CDR1 GTSNPN, CDR2 SVGIG (reference sequence). The junction had 13 bases not matched to a gene; V was cut back by 3 bases and J by 6 bases. This CDR3 is built from 15 residues. CDR3 protein: CAWREADRVAPEAFF. As DNA, the CDR3 is TGTGCCTGGAGAGAAGCCGACAGGGTGGCCCCTGAAGCTTTCTTT.

CDR3 region: CASSVKGSLPYTF. Here the CDR3 DNA reads TGTGCCAGCAGTGTTAAGGGCTCCCTCCCCTACACCTTC. V and J are TRBV5-8 and TRBJ1-2; D gene unclear. The CDR3 contains 13 residues. The V gene's germline CDR1 is SGHTS and CDR2 YDEGEE. V was clipped by 5 bases and J by 10 bases, with 18 bases between them.

This clone occurred once. The V and J genes are TRBV5-1 and TRBJ2-3; TRBD1 agrees at 8 bases. This CDR3 has 16 amino acids. From germline, CDR1 is SGHRS and CDR2 YFSETQ. J gave up 0 bases and V 2 bases, and 5 bases lay outside the gene matches. The CDR3 spells CASSLRDRFSTDTQYF. The CDR3, as DNA: TGCGCCAGCAGCTTAAGGGACAGGTTTAGCACAGATACGCAGTATTTT.

The V gene is TRBV29-1, the J gene TRBJ2-7, with TRBD1 identical over 7 bases. The germline V gene has CDR1 SQVTM and CDR2 ANQGSEA. V lost 7 bases and J lost 0; bases outside the gene matches: 9. CDR3 length: 14 amino acids. The CDR3 region is CSAVIGTASYEQYF. The CDR3 DNA is TGCAGCGCTGTGATTGGGACAGCCTCCTACGAGCAGTACTTC.

The rearrangement joins TRBV19 to TRBJ1-6; D gene ambiguous. The CDR3 is 15 residues long. Trimming removed 1 base from V and 6 bases from J, with 10 bases in between. CDR1 and CDR2 (germline): LNHDA, SQIVND (reference sequence). This CDR3 reads CASSIADGTNSPLHF. CDR3 nucleotide sequence: TGTGCCAGTAGTATAGCGGACGGAACTAATTCACCCCTCCACTTT. The full variable domain, its missing parts supplied by reference TRBV19 and TRBJ1-6, is DGGITQSPKYLFRKEGQNVTLSCEQNLNHDAMYWYRQDPGQGLRLIYYSQIVNDFQKGDIAEGYSVSREKKESFPLTVTSAQKNPTAFYLCASSIADGTNSPLHFGNGTRLTVT.

This clone has a single count. The V gene is TRBV7-8, the J gene TRBJ2-1, with 9 bases aligning to TRBD2. After removal of 3 bases from V and 4 bases from J, the junction contained 4 bases not matched to a gene. Germline CDR1 reads SGHVS; CDR2 reads FQNEAQ. CDR3 length: 15 amino acids. CDR3 in DNA: TGTGCCAGCAGCTTGCGGGGGGGGTTTTACAATGAGCAGTTCTTC. This encodes CASSLRGGFYNEQFF.